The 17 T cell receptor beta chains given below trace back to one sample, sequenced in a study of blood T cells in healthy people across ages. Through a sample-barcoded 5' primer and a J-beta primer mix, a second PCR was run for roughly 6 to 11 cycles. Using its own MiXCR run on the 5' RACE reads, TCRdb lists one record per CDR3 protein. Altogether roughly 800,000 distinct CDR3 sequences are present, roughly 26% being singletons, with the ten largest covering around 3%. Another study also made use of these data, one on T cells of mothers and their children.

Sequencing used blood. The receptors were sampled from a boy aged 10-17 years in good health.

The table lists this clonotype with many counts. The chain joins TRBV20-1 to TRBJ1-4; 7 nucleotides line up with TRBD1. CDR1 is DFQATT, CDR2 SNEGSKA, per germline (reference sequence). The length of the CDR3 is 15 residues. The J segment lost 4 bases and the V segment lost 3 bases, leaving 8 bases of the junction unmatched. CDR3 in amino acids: CSASLGQVLNEKLFF. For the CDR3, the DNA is TGCAGTGCTAGCCTTGGACAGGTTCTTAATGAAAAACTGTTTTTT.

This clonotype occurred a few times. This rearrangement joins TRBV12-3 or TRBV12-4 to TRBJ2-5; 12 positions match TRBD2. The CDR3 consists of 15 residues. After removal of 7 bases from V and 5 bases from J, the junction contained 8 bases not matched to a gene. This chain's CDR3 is CASTRTSGEAETQYF. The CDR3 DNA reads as TGTGCCAGCACCAGGACTAGCGGGGAAGCCGAGACCCAGTACTTC.

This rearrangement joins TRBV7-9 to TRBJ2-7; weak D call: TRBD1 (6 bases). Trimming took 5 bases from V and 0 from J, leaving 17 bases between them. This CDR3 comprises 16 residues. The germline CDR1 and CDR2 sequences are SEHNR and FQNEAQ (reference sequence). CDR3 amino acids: CASSVQTGLSSYEQYF. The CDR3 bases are TGTGCCAGCAGCGTACAGACAGGCCTAAGCTCCTACGAGCAGTACTTC.

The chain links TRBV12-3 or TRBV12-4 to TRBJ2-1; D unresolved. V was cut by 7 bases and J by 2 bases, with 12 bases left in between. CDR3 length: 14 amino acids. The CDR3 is CASTPTEAYNEQFF. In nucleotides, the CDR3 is TGTGCCAGCACCCCCACTGAGGCCTACAATGAGCAGTTCTTC.

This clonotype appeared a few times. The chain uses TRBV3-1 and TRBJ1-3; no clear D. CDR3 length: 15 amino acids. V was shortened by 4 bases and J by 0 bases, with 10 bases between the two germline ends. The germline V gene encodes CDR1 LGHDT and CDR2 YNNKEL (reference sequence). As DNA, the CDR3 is TGTGCCAGCAGCCGAAGAGGGAGCTCTGGAAACACCATATATTTT. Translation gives CASSRRGSSGNTIYF. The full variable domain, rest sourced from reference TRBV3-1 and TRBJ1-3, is DTAVSQTPKYLVTQMGNDKSIKCEQNLGHDTMYWYKQDSKKFLKIMFSYNNKELIINETVPNRFSPKSPDKAHLNLHINSLELGDSAVYFCASSRRGSSGNTIYFGEGSWLTVV.

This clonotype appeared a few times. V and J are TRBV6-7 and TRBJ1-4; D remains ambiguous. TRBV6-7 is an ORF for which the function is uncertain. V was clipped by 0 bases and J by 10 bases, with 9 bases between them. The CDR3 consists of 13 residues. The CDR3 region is CASSYSKSGKLFF. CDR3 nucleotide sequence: TGTGCCAGCAGTTACTCGAAGTCCGGAAAACTGTTTTTT.

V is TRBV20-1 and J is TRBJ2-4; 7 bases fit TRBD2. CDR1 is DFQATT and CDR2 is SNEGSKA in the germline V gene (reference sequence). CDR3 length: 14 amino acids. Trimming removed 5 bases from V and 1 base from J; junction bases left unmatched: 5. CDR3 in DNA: TGCAGTGCTGGGAACGGGGGGGCCAAAAACATTCAGTACTTC. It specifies CSAGNGGAKNIQYF.

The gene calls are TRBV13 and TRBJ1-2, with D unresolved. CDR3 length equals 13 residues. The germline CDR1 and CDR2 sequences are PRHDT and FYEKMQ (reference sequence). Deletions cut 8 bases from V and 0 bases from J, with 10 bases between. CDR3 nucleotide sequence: TGTGCCAGCCTTTCATCTACTAACTATGGCTACACCTTC. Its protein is CASLSSTNYGYTF. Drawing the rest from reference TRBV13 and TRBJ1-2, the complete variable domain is AAGVIQSPRHLIKEKRETATLKCYPIPRHDTVYWYQQGPGQDPQFLISFYEKMQSDKGSIPDRFSAQQFSDYHSELNMSSLELGDSALYFCASLSSTNYGYTFGSGTRLTVV.

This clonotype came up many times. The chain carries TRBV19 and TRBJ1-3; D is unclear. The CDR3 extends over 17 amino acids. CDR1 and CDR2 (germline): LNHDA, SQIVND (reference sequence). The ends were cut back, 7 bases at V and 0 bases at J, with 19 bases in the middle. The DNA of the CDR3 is TGTGCCAGTATAGATTCTGGCATACCAAGCTCTGGAAACACCATATATTTT. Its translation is CASIDSGIPSSGNTIYF.

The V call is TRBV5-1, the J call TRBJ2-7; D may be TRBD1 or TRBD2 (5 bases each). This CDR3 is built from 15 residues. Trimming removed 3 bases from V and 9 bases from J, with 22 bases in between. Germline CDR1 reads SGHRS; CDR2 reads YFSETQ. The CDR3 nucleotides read TGCGCCAGCAGCTCGCGGGCAGGGAAGAGACACGCGCAGTACTTC. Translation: CASSSRAGKRHAQYF.

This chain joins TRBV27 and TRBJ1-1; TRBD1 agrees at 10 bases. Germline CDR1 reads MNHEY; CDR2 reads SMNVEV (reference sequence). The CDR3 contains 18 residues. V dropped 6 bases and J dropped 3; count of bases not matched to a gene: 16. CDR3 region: CASSDRSRDRGWYTEAFF. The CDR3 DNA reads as TGTGCCAGCAGCGACCGGTCCCGGGACAGGGGATGGTACACTGAAGCTTTCTTT.

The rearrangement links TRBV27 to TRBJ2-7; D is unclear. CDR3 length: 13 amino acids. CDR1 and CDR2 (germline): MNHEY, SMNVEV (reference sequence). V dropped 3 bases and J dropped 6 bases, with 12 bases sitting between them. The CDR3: CASSFTLYGEQYF. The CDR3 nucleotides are TGTGCCAGCAGTTTTACCCTTTACGGCGAGCAGTACTTC.

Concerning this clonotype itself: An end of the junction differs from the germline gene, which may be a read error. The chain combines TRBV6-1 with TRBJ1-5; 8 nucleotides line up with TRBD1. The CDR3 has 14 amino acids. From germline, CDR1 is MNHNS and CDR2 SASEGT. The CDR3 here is CTSSDPTGVQPQHF. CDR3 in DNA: TGTACCAGCAGTGACCCGACAGGGGTTCAACCCCAGCATTTT.

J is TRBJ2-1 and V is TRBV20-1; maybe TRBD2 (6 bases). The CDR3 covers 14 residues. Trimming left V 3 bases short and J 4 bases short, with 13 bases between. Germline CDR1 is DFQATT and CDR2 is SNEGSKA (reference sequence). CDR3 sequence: CSARGTFTYNEQFF. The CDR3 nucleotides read TGCAGTGCTAGGGGGACTTTTACTTACAATGAGCAGTTCTTC.

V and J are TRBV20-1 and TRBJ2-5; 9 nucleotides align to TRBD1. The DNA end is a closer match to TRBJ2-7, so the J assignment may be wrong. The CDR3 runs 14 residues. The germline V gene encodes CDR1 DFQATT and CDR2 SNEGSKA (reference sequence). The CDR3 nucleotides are TGCAGTGCTAGAGATGGGACAGGGTCCTACGAGCAGTACTTC. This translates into CSARDGTGSYEQYF.

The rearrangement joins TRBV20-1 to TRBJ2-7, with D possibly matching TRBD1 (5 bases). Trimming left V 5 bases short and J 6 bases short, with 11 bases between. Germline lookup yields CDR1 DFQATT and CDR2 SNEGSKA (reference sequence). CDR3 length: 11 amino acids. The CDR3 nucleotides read TGCAGTGCTTCGCAGGGTGGCGAGCAGTACTTC. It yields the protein CSASQGGEQYF.

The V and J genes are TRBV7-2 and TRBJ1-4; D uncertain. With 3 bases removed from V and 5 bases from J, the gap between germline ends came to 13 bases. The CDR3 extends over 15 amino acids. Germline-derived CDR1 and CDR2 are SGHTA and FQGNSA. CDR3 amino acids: CASSFRRVLNEKLFF. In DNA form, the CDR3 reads TGTGCCAGCAGCTTCCGCCGCGTCCTCAATGAAAAACTGTTTTTT. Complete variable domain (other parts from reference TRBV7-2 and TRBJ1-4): GAGVSQSPSNKVTEKGKDVELRCDPISGHTALYWYRQSLGQGLEFLIYFQGNSAPDKSGLPSDRFSAERTGGSVSTLTIQRTQQEDSAVYLCASSFRRVLNEKLFFGSGTQLSVL.